This T cell receptor beta chain was retrieved from a study of blood T cell repertoires in COVID-19. Study context: Both acute and convalescent COVID-19 samples were obtained from the United States, Italy and Spain. From T cells, B-cell-depleted T cells, or PBMCs came the material, which was cDNA or gDNA.

Per the original methods: By means of reference gene primer amplification, nucleated cell counts were estimated. Libraries were prepared by immunoSEQ multiplex PCR; TCRdb keeps only in-frame clonotypes and omits some of them. The V and J calls and the clone size are those of that table, but D and trimming were determined from the DNA. This table holds several thousand clones, about nine tenths found once. Trimming removed 2 bases at V and 0 bases at J, with 12 bases between. The germline gives CDR1 SGHNT, CDR2 YYREEE (reference sequence). CDR3 length: 15 amino acids. Sequences were obtained from peripheral blood. The V and J genes are TRBV5-4 and TRBJ2-7; the D gene is possibly TRBD2 (5 bases). The clonotype was recovered from a woman aged 45-60 years with active COVID-19. The CDR3 DNA is TGTGCCAGCAGCTTAGGCGGGTTTAGCTCCTACGAGCAGTACTTC. This gives the protein CASSLGGFSSYEQYF.